This is a list of T cell receptor beta chains from one sample in a study of OX40 agonist ivuxolimab in advanced cancers. Profiling relied on immunoSEQ multiplex PCR, and the TCRdb table lists in-frame clones only, not all of them. The sample carries about 48,000 clones, 82% recorded once. The sample consisted of CD4+ or CD8+ T cells sorted from blood, taken in a trial of the OX40 agonist ivuxolimab. These receptors were taken from an adult with an advanced solid tumor such as melanoma, head and neck, liver or kidney cancer. The CDR3 runs from the conserved cysteine through the conserved F or W.

v_call: TRBV18; cdr3_aa: CASSADRGYTEAFF
v_call: TRBV7-3; cdr3_aa: CASSLAPPFGRGGVSTDTQYF
v_call: TRBV5-1; cdr3_aa: CASSHDRFTNEKLFF
v_call: TRBV5-4; cdr3_aa: CASSLISTYQGYTF
v_call: TRBV19; cdr3_aa: CAGDPPPETQYF
v_call: TRBV7-9; cdr3_aa: CASSLLVSGATEAFF
v_call: TRBV7-3; cdr3_aa: CASSPTGVANYGYTF
v_call: TRBV6-5; cdr3_aa: CASSGRQGPGAFF
v_call: TRBV19; cdr3_aa: CASSIETGTGYYNEQFF
v_call: TRBV19; cdr3_aa: CASSHGVRGAETQYF
v_call: TRBV11-2; cdr3_aa: CASSPYTGLNTEAFF
v_call: TRBV6-5; cdr3_aa: CASKEYSNQPQHF
v_call: TRBV5-1; cdr3_aa: CASSLALRGIDEQFF
v_call: TRBV7-6; cdr3_aa: CASSLGRRTEAFF
v_call: TRBV6-5; cdr3_aa: CASHRVGNTEAFF
v_call: TRBV2; cdr3_aa: CASSEAFGGEAFF
v_call: TRBV6-1; cdr3_aa: CASTEGGTGSEKLFF
v_call: TRBV7-9; cdr3_aa: CASSLGSADGLF
v_call: TRBV10-3; cdr3_aa: CAISPGTDTFGYTF
v_call: TRBV10-2; cdr3_aa: CASYDGRTNQPQHF
v_call: TRBV5-1; cdr3_aa: CASSSGQGKFEKLFF
v_call: TRBV11-2; cdr3_aa: CASSLTGTPDEKLFF
v_call: TRBV5-4; cdr3_aa: CASSLEGLAGGTGELFF
v_call: TRBV7-9; cdr3_aa: CASSLETGTTEAFF
v_call: TRBV4-1; cdr3_aa: CASSQEYAGASYEQYF
v_call: TRBV19; cdr3_aa: CASSTDRERYEQYF
v_call: TRBV4-3; cdr3_aa: CASSQGGGAGGTDTQYF
v_call: TRBV7-9; cdr3_aa: CANSLGRGSNYGYTF
v_call: TRBV4-1; cdr3_aa: CASSQDRGTLTGELFF
v_call: TRBV7-2; cdr3_aa: CASSPGLAGADTQYF
v_call: TRBV5-1; cdr3_aa: CASGGRSGGYNEQFF
v_call: TRBV19; cdr3_aa: CASRPRDRLYEQYF
v_call: TRBV19; cdr3_aa: CASAGETQYF
v_call: TRBV18; cdr3_aa: CASSESGTDTYEQYF
v_call: TRBV27; cdr3_aa: CASSRKGQGWYEQYF
v_call: TRBV9; cdr3_aa: CASSAGVGNTEAFF
v_call: TRBV5-6; cdr3_aa: CASRKGGGAGAGELFF
v_call: TRBV5-6; cdr3_aa: CASSARGGTDTQYF
v_call: TRBV9; cdr3_aa: CASSVARAGNTIYF
v_call: TRBV29-1; cdr3_aa: CSARQGAEAFF
v_call: TRBV4-1; cdr3_aa: CASSPSTVPSDGYTF
v_call: TRBV30; cdr3_aa: CAWSRYSGGKNEQFF
v_call: TRBV10-2; cdr3_aa: CASSETRTGGDEQYF
v_call: TRBV5-6; cdr3_aa: CASSDPGTVIVDF
v_call: TRBV9; cdr3_aa: CASSPGQGRNSPLHF
v_call: TRBV25-1; cdr3_aa: CASSEGDNQPQHF
v_call: TRBV19; cdr3_aa: CASSISPTGRGVYEQYF
v_call: TRBV7-2; cdr3_aa: CASRAGRRTDTQYF
v_call: TRBV4-2; cdr3_aa: CASSQGFVSGNTIYF
v_call: TRBV5-1; cdr3_aa: CASSGGRSTDTQYF
v_call: TRBV9; cdr3_aa: CASSADLRGAGNTIYF